The rows below give T cell receptor beta chains drawn from one sample of a study of T cells in localized non-small cell lung cancer. Generated by immunoSEQ multiplex PCR, the TCRdb table keeps only in-frame clones and is missing some. The sample includes roughly 9,900 clones, around 90% of them seen just once. Sample: peripheral blood, taken before any cancer treatment. These receptors came from a woman aged 35 to 70 with stage I squamous cell lung carcinoma. The CDR3 runs from the conserved cysteine through the conserved F or W. D genes are given only for firm matches. Not every row has a clone size; where given, it reads once, few, many or a size class.

>15|TRBD1|TRBV5-4|NA|TRBJ2-7
CASSWDPGQGTKQYF
TGTGCCAGCAGCTGGGATCCGGGACAGGGGACGAAGCAGTACTTC
>18|NA|TRBV4-1|NA|TRBJ1-6
CASSQEGSGLLYNSPLHF
TGCGCCAGCAGCCAAGAGGGTTCGGGGCTCCTGTATAATTCACCCCTCCACTTT
>14|NA|TRBV6-6|NA|TRBJ1-2
CAGKMGSANYGYTF
TGTGCCGGGAAGATGGGCTCGGCTAACTATGGCTACACCTTC
>14|NA|TRBV5-6|NA|TRBJ2-3
CASSLTGARDTQYF
TGTGCCAGCAGCTTGACGGGAGCCCGAGATACGCAGTATTTT
>15|NA|TRBV27|few|TRBJ2-1
CASSSLRQEGPEQFF
TGTGCCAGCAGCAGTCTTAGGCAAGAGGGGCCTGAGCAGTTCTTC
>15|NA|TRBV6-5|NA|TRBJ1-2
CASSYGGPANYGYTF
TGTGCCAGCAGTTACGGGGGGCCTGCTAACTATGGCTACACCTTC
>14|NA|TRBV19|NA|TRBJ1-1
CASSIRTDDTEAFF
TGTGCCAGTAGTATAAGAACTGACGACACTGAAGCTTTCTTT
>13|NA|TRBV4-1|NA|TRBJ2-1
CASSQGPYNEQFF
TGCGCCAGCAGCCAAGGGCCGTACAATGAGCAGTTCTTC
>13|NA|TRBV25-1|NA|TRBJ2-1
CASSDSFYNEQFF
TGTGCCAGCAGTGACTCGTTCTACAATGAGCAGTTCTTC
>15|TRBD2|TRBV6-4|once|TRBJ2-1
CASSVLAGVGNEQFF
TGTGCCAGCAGTGTCTTAGCGGGGGTTGGGAATGAGCAGTTCTTC
>15|NA|TRBV6-1|NA|TRBJ1-1
CASSENGAGRGEAFF
TGTGCCAGCAGTGAAAACGGCGCAGGACGGGGAGAAGCTTTCTTT
>15|NA|TRBV13|NA|TRBJ2-3
CASSLAVRHVDTQYF
TGTGCCAGCAGCTTAGCCGTGCGACACGTTGATACGCAGTATTTT
>18|TRBD1|TRBV11-2|NA|TRBJ2-2
CASSFPNRGEDRTGELFF
TGTGCCAGCAGCTTCCCCAACAGGGGGGAGGATAGGACCGGGGAGCTGTTTTTT
>14|NA|TRBV27|NA|TRBJ1-4
CASSPLGIGEKLFF
TGTGCCAGCAGTCCACTAGGGATTGGCGAAAAACTGTTTTTT
>19|TRBD1|TRBV5-1|NA|TRBJ2-2
CASRRFSTGALSNTGELFF
TGCGCCAGCAGGCGATTTTCGACAGGGGCCCTATCGAACACCGGGGAGCTGTTTTTT
>12|NA|TRBV30|NA|TRBJ1-2
CAWRGLNYGYTF
TGTGCCTGGAGAGGACTCAACTATGGCTACACCTTC
>13|TRBD1|TRBV29-1|once|TRBJ1-1
CSVWDRMNTEAFF
TGCAGCGTTTGGGACAGAATGAACACTGAAGCTTTCTTT
>13|NA|TRBV2|NA|TRBJ1-1
CASRLIPNTEAFF
TGTGCCAGCAGATTGATACCGAACACTGAAGCTTTCTTT
>13|NA|TRBV6-5|NA|TRBJ2-7
CASTPGSPYEQYF
TGTGCCAGCACTCCAGGGAGCCCATACGAGCAGTACTTC
>15|NA|TRBV25-1|once|TRBJ2-7
CASSVHGGPSYEQYF
TGTGCCAGCAGTGTTCATGGCGGGCCATCCTACGAGCAGTACTTC